Sequencing of this T cell receptor (beta chain) was carried out in a study of T cells in Graves' hyperthyroidism and ophthalmopathy. What was amplified from RNA transcripts were TCR beta CDR3 regions. HTBI primers were employed in a first-round RT-PCR of the TCR CDR3. One entry per CDR3 protein results from TCRdb running MiXCR on the multiplex PCR reads. The sample lists hundreds of thousands of distinct CDR3 sequences, 25% occurring once. A word on this clonotype: Its matching antigen is unknown.

CDR3 size: 15 residues. The V gene lost 6 bases and the J gene lost 4 bases, with 17 bases spanning the gap. The germline V gene has CDR1 SGDLS and CDR2 YYNGEE. Clinical symptoms, serum thyroxine, TRAb, thyroid ultrasound and orbital computed tomography established diagnosis. Findings and caveats of the study: Peripheral blood also featured most of the thyroid clonotypes expanded above 0.001.

The chain links TRBV9 to TRBJ2-1, with D tentatively TRBD2 (6 bases). Sequencing was performed on blood. The sequence was collected from a man aged 50 to 60 with Graves' hyperthyroidism. The CDR3 coding sequence is TGTGCCAGCACTAGTGGGGGGAGAGCGTACAATGAGCAGTTCTTC. It specifies CASTSGGRAYNEQFF.